This TCR beta chain was retrieved from a study of T-cell memory formation after mild COVID-19. Study background: The two donors had largely donor-specific TCR clusters.

General study results and limits: Clones contracting over day 15 to 85 were CD4/CD8 balanced, with later expanders leaning CD4+. Some SARS-CoV-2-responding clones were already detected in memory before infection.

Each CDR3 protein gets one entry after TCRdb re-called the 5' RACE reads with MiXCR. The table has 110,000 to 150,000 distinct CDR3 sequences, 11% to 15% seen once. Remarks on this clonotype: Its target is not known.

Deletions cut 3 bases from V and 6 bases from J, with 9 bases between. The CDR3 loop spans 12 amino acids. Sequenced input: PBMCs or a T cell subset sorted from them (not recorded which). This sequence originates from an adult woman who had mild COVID-19 (a few samples of this study predate the infection). Cell type and time point are not known. The chain joins TRBV12-3 or TRBV12-4 to TRBJ2-7; unclear D gene. The CDR3 coding sequence is TGTGCCAGCAGTTTGAAGGTCGGCGAGCAGTACTTC. Translated, it gives CASSLKVGEQYF.